This TCR beta chain is from a study of patients and donors after allogeneic stem cell transplantation. This CDR3 is built from 16 residues. CDR1 is SGHRS, CDR2 YFSETQ, per germline. V lost 0 bases and J lost 0, with 11 bases in between. Only a few counts were recorded for this clonotype. Each CDR3 protein gets one entry after TCRdb re-called the RT-PCR reads with MiXCR. This table has 900,000 to 1,000,000 distinct CDR3 sequences, roughly 18% appearing once. The specimen was blood, either unsorted or a sorted T cell fraction (not recorded which). The sequence came from a human donor who was either an allogeneic HSCT recipient or a stem cell or donor lymphocyte infusion donor (not recorded which). It is not recorded whose cells these are; they may come from a transplant donor. The V and J genes are TRBV5-1 and TRBJ2-3; D is uncertain. The chain's CDR3 is CASSLGRSFSTDTQYF. The CDR3 coding sequence is TGCGCCAGCAGCTTGGGACGGAGTTTTAGCACAGATACGCAGTATTTT.